A single sample is the source of the 26 T cell receptor beta chains below, sequenced in a study of memory CD4+ T cells and cytomegalovirus serostatus. TCRdb keeps only in-frame clones here, not all; method: immunoSEQ multiplex PCR. The table records approximately 44,000 clones, 76% of them present only once. Single viable CD3+CD4+CD8-CD45RO+ cells were sorted as the memory CD4+ T cells. Sequencing used memory CD4+ T cells from blood. The receptors stem from an adult in good health and CMV-seronegative.

The chain joins TRBV5-1 to TRBJ2-2; no reliable D call. This CDR3 comprises 13 residues. From germline, CDR1 is SGHRS and CDR2 YFSETQ. Trimming removed 8 bases at V and 3 bases at J, with 11 bases between. The CDR3: CASTPQHTGELFF. The CDR3 DNA sequence: TGCGCCAGTACCCCGCAGCACACCGGGGAGCTGTTTTTT.

V and J are TRBV28 and TRBJ2-3; D gene unclear. Germline V gene sequence: CDR1 MDHEN, CDR2 SYDVKM. This CDR3 has 13 amino acids. Trimming removed 4 bases at V and 3 bases at J, with 8 bases between. The CDR3 nucleotides are TGTGCCAGCAGTTGGGTAGATACAGATACGCAGTATTTT. Amino acids: CASSWVDTDTQYF.

This chain uses TRBV28 with TRBJ1-1, with D uncertain. The CDR3 consists of 15 residues. Trimming took 3 bases from V and 1 from J, leaving 12 bases between them. Germline lookup yields CDR1 MDHEN and CDR2 SYDVKM. The CDR3 bases are TGTGCCAGCAGTTTTAGTCTCGGTGGGAACACTGAAGCTTTCTTT. This gives the protein CASSFSLGGNTEAFF.

By sample share, this clone is medium-sized (0.01 to 0.1%). The rearrangement links TRBV29-1 to TRBJ1-1; TRBD1 matches 7 bases. The trim removed 7 bases at V and 5 bases at J, leaving 7 bases unmatched. The length of the CDR3 is 12 residues. The germline CDR1 and CDR2 sequences are SQVTM and ANQGSEA. Here the CDR3 DNA reads TGCAGCGCATTACAGGGGTGGACTGAAGCTTTCTTT. Protein: CSALQGWTEAFF.

The sample holds one count of this clone. The rearrangement joins TRBV11-2 to TRBJ1-4; no firm D call. The CDR3 consists of 16 residues. CDR1 and CDR2 from the germline V gene are SGHAT and FQNNGV. Trimming left V 6 bases short and J 4 bases short, with 18 bases between. CDR3 amino acids: CASSRPPATYNEKLFF. CDR3 in DNA: TGTGCCAGCAGTCGCCCCCCCGCTACCTATAATGAAAAACTGTTTTTT.

The chain employs TRBV4-1 and TRBJ1-5; the D is unclear. Germline V CDR1 and CDR2: MGHRA, YSYEKL. V lost 2 bases and J 1 base, leaving 18 bases between the germline ends. There are 18 residues in the CDR3. The CDR3 protein is CASSQNSGLAGSNQPQHF. In DNA form, the CDR3 reads TGCGCCAGCAGCCAAAACTCAGGACTGGCGGGGAGCAATCAGCCCCAGCATTTT.

This clone has just a few counts. Other DNA sequences in the same sample also yield this CDR3. V gene TRBV6-4 combines with J gene TRBJ1-5; D uncertain. Germline V gene lookup returns CDR1 MRHNA and CDR2 SNTAGT. Trimming stripped 2 bases from V and 5 bases from J, with 7 bases between. This CDR3 has 13 residues. In nucleotides, the CDR3 is TGTGCCAGCAGTGACGGTCGGGATCAGCCCCAGCATTTT. Translation: CASSDGRDQPQHF.

The chain is built from TRBV6-5 and TRBJ1-6, with a weak D call TRBD1 (6 bases). This CDR3 has 15 residues. Trimming removed 4 bases from V and 7 bases from J, with 14 bases in between. Germline CDR1 MNHEY, CDR2 SVGAGI. The CDR3 nucleotides read TGTGCCAGCAGTTCCTCGACAGGCAGGAATTCACCCCTCCACTTT. Protein: CASSSSTGRNSPLHF.

This rearrangement joins TRBV28 to TRBJ1-2, with 9 bases aligning to TRBD1. CDR1 is MDHEN and CDR2 is SYDVKM in the germline V gene. V lost 5 bases to trimming and J lost 5 bases; unmatched junction nucleotides: 9. The length of the CDR3 is 15 residues. The CDR3 DNA reads TGTGCCAGCAGTCAACCGGGACAGGGCCCATATGGCTACACCTTC. Translated, it gives CASSQPGQGPYGYTF.

The V gene is TRBV11-2, the J gene TRBJ2-2, with 12 bases lining up with TRBD2. The junction had 4 bases not matched to a gene; V was cut back by 7 bases and J by 1 base. CDR3 length: 16 amino acids. Germline V gives CDR1 SGHAT, CDR2 FQNNGV. Written as DNA, the CDR3 is TGTGCCAGCACATTACTAGCGGGGGGGAACACCGGGGAGCTGTTTTTT. It is translated as CASTLLAGGNTGELFF.

The chain carries TRBV11-3 and TRBJ2-1, with 7 bases identical to TRBD2. The CDR3 is 16 residues long. Germline V gene sequence: CDR1 SGHNT, CDR2 YENEEA. V dropped 2 bases and J dropped 2; count of bases not matched to a gene: 6. In DNA, the CDR3 is TGTGCCAGCAGCTTACCTGCTCGGGGGGCCTACAATGAGCAGTTCTTC. Translating it yields CASSLPARGAYNEQFF.

The V call is TRBV6-1, the J call TRBJ2-7; 11 nucleotides agree with TRBD1. This CDR3 is built from 20 residues. CDR1 is MNHNS, CDR2 SASEGT, per germline. V shed 3 bases, J shed 0 bases, and the junction held 16 bases outside the gene matches. The CDR3: CASSDPGWSGQGAFSYEQYF. The DNA of the CDR3 is TGTGCCAGCAGTGATCCCGGGTGGTCCGGACAGGGGGCCTTCTCCTACGAGCAGTACTTC.

The chain couples TRBV29-1 to TRBJ1-1; D not certain. The CDR3 is 14 amino acids. From germline, CDR1 is SQVTM and CDR2 ANQGSEA. The V end was cut by 7 bases, the J end by 0 bases, with 15 bases between. The CDR3 coding sequence is TGCAGCGCCCTTAATATCGGCATGAACACTGAAGCTTTCTTT. The encoded protein is CSALNIGMNTEAFF.

V and J are TRBV28 and TRBJ2-7, with 7 bases identical to TRBD2. Trimming removed 1 base from V and 7 bases from J; junction bases left unmatched: 4. The germline gives CDR1 MDHEN, CDR2 SYDVKM. The CDR3 covers 13 residues. This CDR3 reads CASSLSARGEQYF. CDR3 sequence (DNA): TGTGCCAGCAGTTTATCCGCGCGGGGGGAGCAGTACTTC.

The chain has TRBV28 and TRBJ2-1; possible D gene TRBD1, 6 bases. CDR3 length: 18 residues. Looked up from germline, CDR1 is MDHEN and CDR2 is SYDVKM. The V and J ends lost 2 bases and 2 bases respectively, with 19 bases between them. For the CDR3, the DNA is TGTGCCAGCAGTTTAACCGAAGGGGGTCGGCCCCCCTACAATGAGCAGTTCTTC. It yields the protein CASSLTEGGRPPYNEQFF.

This chain joins TRBV7-9 and TRBJ1-1, with D unclear. Germline V lookup: CDR1 SEHNR, CDR2 FQNEAQ (reference sequence). Trimming left V 1 base short and J 1 base short, with 4 bases between. The CDR3 sequence is 13 residues long. CDR3 in amino acids: CASSLDQNTEAFF. The DNA of the CDR3 is TGTGCCAGCAGCTTAGACCAGAACACTGAAGCTTTCTTT.

CDR3: CATTTQGSNEKLFF. The CDR3, as DNA: TGTGCCACCACTACCCAGGGGTCAAATGAAAAACTGTTTTTT. This chain links TRBV2 with TRBJ1-4, with D possibly TRBD1 on 6 matching bases. CDR1 is SNHLY, CDR2 FYNNEI, per germline. V was cut by 10 bases and J by 5 bases, with 17 bases left in between. The CDR3 consists of 14 residues.

This rearrangement joins TRBV7-3 to TRBJ2-3, with unresolved D. Germline CDR1 is SGHTA and CDR2 is FQGTGA. V was shortened by 4 bases and J by 6 bases, with 17 bases between the two germline ends. The CDR3 covers 15 residues. CDR3 bases: TGTGCCAGCAGCTCGGTCACAGAGAGTCCTGATACGCAGTATTTT. The encoded protein is CASSSVTESPDTQYF.

This chain uses TRBV4-1 with TRBJ2-5, with unresolved D. CDR3 size: 14 residues. Trimming took off 0 bases at V and 5 bases at J, with 10 bases between the two ends. Per germline, CDR1 MGHRA and CDR2 YSYEKL. CDR3 sequence: CASSQDLNSETQYF. CDR3 coding DNA: TGCGCCAGCAGCCAAGACTTGAATTCGGAGACCCAGTACTTC.

V and J are TRBV7-3 and TRBJ1-1; no clear D gene. Germline V lookup: CDR1 SGHTA, CDR2 FQGTGA. Trimming cost V 0 bases and J 0 bases, with 8 bases left between them. The CDR3 extends over 15 amino acids. The CDR3 is CASSLTYVMNTEAFF. The CDR3 DNA is TGTGCCAGCAGCTTAACTTACGTGATGAACACTGAAGCTTTCTTT.

This chain links TRBV6-1 with TRBJ2-6, with TRBD1 matching 7 bases. Germline assignment: CDR1 MNHNS and CDR2 SASEGT. V lost 6 bases, J lost 4 bases, and 6 bases stayed unmatched. The CDR3 loop spans 15 amino acids. Here the CDR3 reads CASSPGTAGANVLTF. CDR3 in DNA: TGTGCCAGCAGCCCCGGGACAGCAGGGGCCAACGTCCTGACTTTC.

The V call is TRBV28, the J call TRBJ2-7; TRBD1 might be the D (6 bases). Trimming stripped 7 bases from V and 0 bases from J, with 16 bases between. Germline assignment: CDR1 MDHEN and CDR2 SYDVKM. The CDR3 extends over 15 amino acids. The CDR3 protein is CASTSSGHLSYEQYF. CDR3 DNA: TGTGCCAGCACCTCCTCGGGACACCTCTCCTACGAGCAGTACTTC.

The J gene is TRBJ1-5, the V gene TRBV6-1; a weak D match, TRBD1 (6 bases). Trimming removed 2 bases from V and 6 bases from J, with 11 bases in between. The CDR3 totals 14 residues. Germline values: CDR1 MNHNS, CDR2 SASEGT. CDR3 region: CASSESGGGQPQHF. The CDR3 coding sequence is TGTGCCAGCAGTGAATCGGGAGGGGGTCAGCCCCAGCATTTT.

For the CDR3, the DNA is TGCAGTGCCCTCAGCGGGGAGACCCAGTACTTC. It translates to CSALSGETQYF. The chain recombines TRBV20-1 with TRBJ2-5, with D possibly TRBD2 on 6 matching bases. V dropped 6 bases and J dropped 5 bases, with 10 bases sitting between them. CDR1 is DFQATT, CDR2 SNEGSKA, per germline (reference sequence). This CDR3 contains 11 residues.

V and J are TRBV19 and TRBJ2-3; D not resolved. CDR1 is LNHDA and CDR2 is SQIVND in the germline V gene (reference sequence). CDR3 length equals 13 residues. V was pared by 4 bases and J by 1 base, with 6 bases between. The CDR3 here is CASSTGRTDTQYF. The CDR3, as DNA: TGTGCCAGTAGTACTGGGCGCACAGATACGCAGTATTTT.

V is TRBV5-1 and J is TRBJ2-5; maybe TRBD1 (7 bases). The ends were cut back, 4 bases at V and 6 bases at J, with 16 bases in the middle. Germline V gives CDR1 SGHRS, CDR2 YFSETQ. The CDR3 runs to 14 residues. The CDR3 bases are TGCGCCAGCAGCCCTCAGGGGGAGGATAAGACCCAGTACTTC. As protein: CASSPQGEDKTQYF.